These T cell receptor beta chains were read from a single sample in a study of blood T cell repertoires in COVID-19. Clones were read by immunoSEQ multiplex PCR, and TCRdb kept only the in-frame ones, dropping some. This sample yields about 390,000 clones, of which approximately 90% are seen a single time; roughly a tenth belongs to the top ten. Sequenced material: PBMCs or T cells enriched from blood (not recorded which). The receptors originated from a woman aged 50 to 60 who had recovered from COVID-19. Each CDR3 is given with its conserved first and last residue. D genes are given only for firm matches. Clone size is shown for a subset of rows, as once, few, many or a class of expanded clone.

v_call	d_call	clone_size	j_call	cdr3_aa	cdr3_nt
TRBV5-1	TRBD1	-	TRBJ2-4	CASSLAQGLGNIQYF	TGCGCCAGCAGCTTGGCACAGGGGTTGGGAAACATTCAGTACTTC
TRBV6-2/TRBV6-3	TRBD1	-	TRBJ2-1	CASSYSQQGEQFF	TGTGCCAGCAGTTACTCGCAACAGGGGGAGCAGTTCTTC
TRBV29-1	-	-	TRBJ1-3	CSVEDLRGNTIYF	TGCAGCGTTGAAGATCTCAGGGGAAACACCATATATTTT
TRBV28	-	-	TRBJ1-2	CASSQIGYTF	TGTGCCAGCAGCCAAATCGGCTACACCTTC
TRBV7-2	-	-	TRBJ2-3	CASSLKAFGVFPDTQYF	TGTGCCAGCAGCTTAAAGGCGTTCGGGGTTTTTCCAGATACGCAGTATTTT
TRBV9	-	-	TRBJ1-4	CASSVALNEKLFF	TGTGCCAGCAGCGTAGCGCTAAATGAAAAACTGTTTTTT
TRBV11-2	TRBD1	-	TRBJ2-7	CASSLVRGYAYEQYF	TGTGCCAGCAGCTTAGTCAGGGGGTATGCTTACGAGCAGTACTTC
TRBV4-1	TRBD1	-	TRBJ2-2	CASSQGIPRTGGTGELFF	TGCGCCAGCAGCCAAGGGATACCAAGGACAGGGGGCACCGGGGAGCTGTTTTTT
TRBV11-3	TRBD1	-	TRBJ1-1	CASSLATGGPTEAFF	TGTGCCAGCAGCTTAGCGACAGGGGGGCCCACTGAAGCTTTCTTT
TRBV7-9	TRBD1	-	TRBJ1-2	CASSLGQGSGYTF	TGTGCCAGCAGCTTGGGACAGGGGAGCGGCTACACCTTC
TRBV9	-	once	TRBJ1-2	CASSSGQSYGYTF	TGTGCCAGCAGCTCCGGACAGTCCTATGGCTACACCTTC
TRBV15	-	-	TRBJ1-1	CATSRARVGYTEAFF	TGTGCCACCAGCAGAGCCAGGGTTGGGTACACTGAAGCTTTCTTT
TRBV5-8	-	-	TRBJ1-3	CASSLESQSGNTIYF	TGTGCCAGCAGCTTGGAATCCCAATCTGGAAACACCATATATTTT
TRBV18	TRBD1	-	TRBJ2-7	CASSEDRDEQYF	TGTGCCAGCTCAGAAGACAGGGACGAGCAGTACTTC
TRBV2	-	few	TRBJ1-2	CASSVSAFRPEQANYGYTF	TGTGCCAGCAGTGTGTCCGCGTTCCGGCCCGAGCAGGCTAACTATGGCTACACCTTC
TRBV30	TRBD1	-	TRBJ2-2	CAWDRESTGELFF	TGTGCCTGGGACAGGGAGAGCACCGGGGAGCTGTTTTTT
TRBV19	-	-	TRBJ2-5	CASSKTPGQTSEPKRSTQYF	TGTGCCAGTAGTAAAACTCCGGGACAGACTAGCGAACCCAAGAGATCGACCCAGTACTTC
TRBV2	TRBD1	-	TRBJ1-5	CASKDRVGQPQHF	TGTGCCAGCAAGGACAGGGTCGGGCAGCCCCAGCATTTT
TRBV18	TRBD1	-	TRBJ1-2	CASSPPSQGARDGYTF	TGTGCCAGCTCACCACCTTCACAGGGGGCGAGGGATGGCTACACCTTC
TRBV19	-	-	TRBJ1-2	CASSPFTGKVGYTF	TGTGCCAGTAGCCCATTTACAGGGAAGGTTGGCTACACCTTC
TRBV4-3	TRBD1	few	TRBJ1-2	CASSQEGQGKGGYTF	TGCGCCAGCAGCCAAGAGGGACAGGGAAAAGGTGGCTACACCTTC
TRBV12-3/TRBV12-4	TRBD1	few	TRBJ1-1	CASRETRGRSAFF	TGTGCCAGCAGGGAAACAAGGGGGCGGTCGGCTTTCTTT
TRBV2	-	-	TRBJ2-3	CASRPRPLFRGTDTQYF	TGTGCCAGCAGACCGAGACCCCTATTTAGGGGGACAGATACGCAGTATTTT
TRBV9	TRBD1	-	TRBJ1-2	CASSVGQEPPGYTF	TGTGCCAGCAGCGTGGGACAGGAACCCCCTGGCTACACCTTC
TRBV2	TRBD1	-	TRBJ1-1	CASSVEGQMNTEAFF	TGTGCCAGCAGTGTGGAGGGACAGATGAACACTGAAGCTTTCTTT
TRBV7-2	TRBD2	-	TRBJ2-1	CASSPLAGGLGQFF	TGTGCCAGCAGCCCCTTAGCGGGGGGGCTCGGGCAGTTCTTC
TRBV27	-	-	TRBJ1-1	CASSLASGLNTEAFF	TGTGCCAGCAGTTTAGCATCTGGGCTTAACACTGAAGCTTTCTTT
TRBV28	-	-	TRBJ2-3	CASTPTQYF	TGTGCCAGCACCCCGACGCAGTATTTT
TRBV6-6	-	-	TRBJ1-5	CASRQGGSGNQPQHF	TGTGCCAGCCGCCAGGGCGGTAGTGGCAATCAGCCCCAGCATTTT
TRBV3-1/TRBV3-2	-	-	TRBJ1-2	CASSQDWGGRNGYTF	TGTGCCAGCAGCCAAGATTGGGGGGGACGGAATGGCTACACCTTC
TRBV6-5	-	once	TRBJ1-1	CASEVVGAGEAFF	TGTGCCAGCGAGGTGGTGGGAGCCGGTGAAGCTTTCTTT
TRBV5-5	TRBD1	-	TRBJ2-5	CASSWTGRGRGETQYF	TGTGCCAGCAGCTGGACCGGCAGGGGGCGCGGGGAGACCCAGTACTTC
TRBV27	TRBD1	-	TRBJ2-3	CASSWEDRVADTQYF	TGTGCCAGCAGTTGGGAGGACAGGGTTGCAGATACGCAGTATTTT